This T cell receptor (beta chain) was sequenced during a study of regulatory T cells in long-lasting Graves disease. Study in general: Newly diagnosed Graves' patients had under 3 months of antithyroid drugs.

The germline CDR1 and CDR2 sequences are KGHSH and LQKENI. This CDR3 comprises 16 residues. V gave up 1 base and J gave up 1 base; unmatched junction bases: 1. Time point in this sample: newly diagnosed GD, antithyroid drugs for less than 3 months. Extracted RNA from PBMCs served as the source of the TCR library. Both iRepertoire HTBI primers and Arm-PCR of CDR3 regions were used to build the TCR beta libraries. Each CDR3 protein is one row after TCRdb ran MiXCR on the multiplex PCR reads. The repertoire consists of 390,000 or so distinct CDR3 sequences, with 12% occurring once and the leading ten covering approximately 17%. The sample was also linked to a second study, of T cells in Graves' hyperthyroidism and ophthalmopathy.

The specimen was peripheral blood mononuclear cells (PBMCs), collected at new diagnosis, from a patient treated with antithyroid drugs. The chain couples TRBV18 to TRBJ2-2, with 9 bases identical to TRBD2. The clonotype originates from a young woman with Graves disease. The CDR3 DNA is TGTGCCAGCTCACCACTAGCGGGAGTGAACACCGGGGAGCTGTTTTTT. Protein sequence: CASSPLAGVNTGELFF.